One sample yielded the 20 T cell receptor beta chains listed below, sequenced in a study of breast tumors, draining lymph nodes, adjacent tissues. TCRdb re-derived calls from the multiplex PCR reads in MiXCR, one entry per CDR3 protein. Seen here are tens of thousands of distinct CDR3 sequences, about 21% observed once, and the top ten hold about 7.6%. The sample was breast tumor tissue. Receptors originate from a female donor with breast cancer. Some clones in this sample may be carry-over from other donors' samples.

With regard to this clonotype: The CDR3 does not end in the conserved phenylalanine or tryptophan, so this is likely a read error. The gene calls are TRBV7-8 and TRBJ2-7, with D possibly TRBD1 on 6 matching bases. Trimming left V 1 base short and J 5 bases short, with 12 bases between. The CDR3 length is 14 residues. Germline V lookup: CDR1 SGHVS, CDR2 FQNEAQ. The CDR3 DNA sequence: TGTGCCAGCAGCTTAGGGGCAGGGGTAAACGAGCAGTACCTC. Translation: CASSLGAGVNEQYL.

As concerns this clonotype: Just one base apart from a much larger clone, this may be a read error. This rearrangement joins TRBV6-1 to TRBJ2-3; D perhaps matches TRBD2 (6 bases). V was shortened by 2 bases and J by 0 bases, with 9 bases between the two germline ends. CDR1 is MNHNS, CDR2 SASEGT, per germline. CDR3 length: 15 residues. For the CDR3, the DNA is TGTGCCAGCAGTGAAAACGCGGGAAGCACAGATACGCAGTATTTT. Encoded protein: CASSENAGSTDTQYF.

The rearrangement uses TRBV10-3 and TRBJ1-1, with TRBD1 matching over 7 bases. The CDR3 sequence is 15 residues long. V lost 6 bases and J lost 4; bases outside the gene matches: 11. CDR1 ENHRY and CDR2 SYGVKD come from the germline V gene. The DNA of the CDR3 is TGTGCCATCAGCGAAGCGCAAACAGGGGTCACTGAAGCTTTCTTT. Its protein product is CAISEAQTGVTEAFF.

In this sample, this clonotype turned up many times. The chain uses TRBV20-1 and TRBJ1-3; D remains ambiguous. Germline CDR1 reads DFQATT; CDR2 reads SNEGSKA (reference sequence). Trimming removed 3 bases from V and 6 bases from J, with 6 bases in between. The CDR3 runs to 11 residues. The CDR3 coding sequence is TGCAGTGCTAGTGGTGCAAACACCATATATTTT. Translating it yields CSASGANTIYF.

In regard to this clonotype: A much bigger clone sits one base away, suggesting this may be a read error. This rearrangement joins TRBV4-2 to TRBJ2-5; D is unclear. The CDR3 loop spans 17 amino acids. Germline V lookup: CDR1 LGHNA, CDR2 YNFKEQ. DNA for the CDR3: TGTGCCGGCAGCCAATCAGTCGGCGCTGACCCGCGGGAGACCCAGTACTTC. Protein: CAGSQSVGADPRETQYF.

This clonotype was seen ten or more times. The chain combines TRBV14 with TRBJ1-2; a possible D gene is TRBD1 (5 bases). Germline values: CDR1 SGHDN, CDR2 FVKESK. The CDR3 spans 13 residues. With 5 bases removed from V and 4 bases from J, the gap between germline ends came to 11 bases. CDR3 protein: CASSYFDSYGYTF. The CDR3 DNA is TGTGCCAGCAGCTACTTCGACAGCTATGGCTACACCTTC.

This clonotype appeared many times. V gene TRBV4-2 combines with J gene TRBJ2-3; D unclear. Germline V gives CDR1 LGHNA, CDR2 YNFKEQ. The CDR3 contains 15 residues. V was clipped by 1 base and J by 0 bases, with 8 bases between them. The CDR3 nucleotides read TGTGCCAGCAGCCAAGGGACGACTAGCACAGATACGCAGTATTTT. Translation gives CASSQGTTSTDTQYF.

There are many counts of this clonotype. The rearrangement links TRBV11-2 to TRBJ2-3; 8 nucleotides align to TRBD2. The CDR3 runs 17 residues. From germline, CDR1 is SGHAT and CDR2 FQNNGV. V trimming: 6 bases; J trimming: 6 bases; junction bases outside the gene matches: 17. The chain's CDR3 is CASSYLGRSSGPDTQYF. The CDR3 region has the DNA TGTGCCAGCAGTTATTTGGGGCGGTCTAGCGGGCCGGATACGCAGTATTTT.

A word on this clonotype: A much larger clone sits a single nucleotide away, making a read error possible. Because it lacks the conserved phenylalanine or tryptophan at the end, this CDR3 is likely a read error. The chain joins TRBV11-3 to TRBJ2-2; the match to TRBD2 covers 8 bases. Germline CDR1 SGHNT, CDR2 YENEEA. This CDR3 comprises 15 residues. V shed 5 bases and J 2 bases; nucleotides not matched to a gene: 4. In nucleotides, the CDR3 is TGTGCCAGCAGCAATAGCGGGGCCAACACCGGGGAGCTGTTTCTT. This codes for CASSNSGANTGELFL.

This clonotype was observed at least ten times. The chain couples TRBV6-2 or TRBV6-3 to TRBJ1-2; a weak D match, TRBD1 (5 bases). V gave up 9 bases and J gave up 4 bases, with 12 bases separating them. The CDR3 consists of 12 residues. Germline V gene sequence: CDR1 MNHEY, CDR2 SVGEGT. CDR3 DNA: TGTGCCAGTAAACAGGTTTTCTATGGCTACACCTTC. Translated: CASKQVFYGYTF.

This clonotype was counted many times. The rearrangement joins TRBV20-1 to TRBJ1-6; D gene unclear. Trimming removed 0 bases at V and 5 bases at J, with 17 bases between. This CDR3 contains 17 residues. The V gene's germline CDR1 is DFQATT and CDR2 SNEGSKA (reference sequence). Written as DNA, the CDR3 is TGCAGTGCTAGAGACCTCAAGCGGGAGCCTAATAATTCACCCCTCCACTTT. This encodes CSARDLKREPNNSPLHF.

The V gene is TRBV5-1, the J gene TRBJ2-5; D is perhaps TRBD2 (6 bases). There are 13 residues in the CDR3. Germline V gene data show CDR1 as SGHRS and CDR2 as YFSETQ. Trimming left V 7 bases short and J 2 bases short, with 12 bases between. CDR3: CASSRRGQETQYF. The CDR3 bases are TGCGCCAGCTCCCGGCGGGGACAAGAGACCCAGTACTTC.

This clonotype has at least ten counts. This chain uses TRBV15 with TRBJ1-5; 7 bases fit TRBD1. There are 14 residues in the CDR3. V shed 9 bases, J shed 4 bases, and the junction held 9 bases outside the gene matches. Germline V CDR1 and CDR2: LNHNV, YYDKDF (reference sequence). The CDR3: CATSPGTENQPQHF. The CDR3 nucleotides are TGTGCCACTTCACCTGGGACAGAGAATCAGCCCCAGCATTTT.

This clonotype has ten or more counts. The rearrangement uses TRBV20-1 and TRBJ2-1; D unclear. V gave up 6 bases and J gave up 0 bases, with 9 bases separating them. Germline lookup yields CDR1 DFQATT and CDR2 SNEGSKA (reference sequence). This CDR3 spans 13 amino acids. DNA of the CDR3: TGCAGTGCAGACTTGAGCTCCTACAATGAGCAGTTCTTC. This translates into CSADLSSYNEQFF.

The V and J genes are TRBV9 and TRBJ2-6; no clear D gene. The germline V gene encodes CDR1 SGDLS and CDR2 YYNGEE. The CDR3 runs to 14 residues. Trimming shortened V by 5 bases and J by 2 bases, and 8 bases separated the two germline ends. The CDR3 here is CASRRGTGANVLTF. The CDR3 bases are TGTGCCAGCAGAAGAGGTACTGGGGCCAACGTCCTGACTTTC.

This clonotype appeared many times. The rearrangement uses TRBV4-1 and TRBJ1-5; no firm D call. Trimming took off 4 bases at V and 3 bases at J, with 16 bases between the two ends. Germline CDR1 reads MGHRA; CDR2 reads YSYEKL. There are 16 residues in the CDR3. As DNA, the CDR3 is TGCGCCAGCAGCCCCGGTCTTAGCAGAGCCAATCAGCCCCAGCATTTT. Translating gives CASSPGLSRANQPQHF.

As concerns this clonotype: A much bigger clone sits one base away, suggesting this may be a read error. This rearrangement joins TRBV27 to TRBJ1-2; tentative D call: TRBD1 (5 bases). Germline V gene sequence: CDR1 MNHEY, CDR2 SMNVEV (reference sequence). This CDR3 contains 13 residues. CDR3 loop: CASSPWGNCGYTF. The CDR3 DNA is TGTGCCAGCAGCCCATGGGGGAACTGTGGCTACACCTTC.

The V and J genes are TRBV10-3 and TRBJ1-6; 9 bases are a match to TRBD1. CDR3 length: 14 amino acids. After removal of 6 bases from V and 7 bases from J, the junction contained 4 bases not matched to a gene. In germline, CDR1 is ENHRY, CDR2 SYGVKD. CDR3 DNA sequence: TGTGCCATCAGGACCGGGACAGGGAATTCACCCCTCCACTTT. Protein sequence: CAIRTGTGNSPLHF.

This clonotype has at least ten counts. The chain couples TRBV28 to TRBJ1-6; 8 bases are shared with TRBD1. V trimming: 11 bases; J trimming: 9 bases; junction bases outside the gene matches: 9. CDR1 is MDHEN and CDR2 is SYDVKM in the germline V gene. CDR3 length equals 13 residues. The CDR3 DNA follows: TGTGCCGGGAGGACAGGGTTTGGTTCACCCCTCCACTTT. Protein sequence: CAGRTGFGSPLHF.

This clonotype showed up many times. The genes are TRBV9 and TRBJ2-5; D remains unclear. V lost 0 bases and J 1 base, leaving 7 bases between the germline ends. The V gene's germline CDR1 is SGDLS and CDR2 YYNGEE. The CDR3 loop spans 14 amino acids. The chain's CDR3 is CASSVDPVQETQYF. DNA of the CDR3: TGTGCCAGCAGCGTAGATCCGGTCCAAGAGACCCAGTACTTC. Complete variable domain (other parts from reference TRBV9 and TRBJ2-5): DSGVTQTPKHLITATGQRVTLRCSPRSGDLSVYWYQQSLDQGLQFLIQYYNGEERAKGNILERFSAQQFPDLHSELNLSSLELGDSALYFCASSVDPVQETQYFGPGTRLLVL.